This T cell receptor beta chain was sequenced during a study of shared clonotypes between healthy human individuals. The germline CDR1 and CDR2 sequences are MNHNS and SASEGT. The CDR3 contains 14 residues. Trimming stripped 3 bases from V and 5 bases from J, with 13 bases between. The assay was immunoSEQ multiplex PCR, and TCRdb's table has in-frame clones only and misses some. Of 850,000 to 1,200,000 clones listed, 60% to 80% were seen once; the top ten hold approximately 1.5%. Sequenced sample: memory CD4+ T cells sorted from blood. Subset given: CD45RA-negative fraction. This TCR was sampled from a young man in good health. This chain uses TRBV6-1 with TRBJ1-2; D remains ambiguous. The DNA for the CDR3 is TGTGCCAGCAGTGAGCAAGACGGTATTTATGGCTACACCTTC. Its protein product is CASSEQDGIYGYTF.